The 25 T cell receptor beta chains given below trace back to one sample, sequenced in a study of blood T cell repertoires in COVID-19. Clones were read by immunoSEQ multiplex PCR, and TCRdb kept only the in-frame ones, dropping some. The sample lists 84,000 or so clones, just under 85% occurring once. The source material was peripheral blood. These receptors came from an elderly man with active or convalescent COVID-19.

This clone was picked up one time. V is TRBV19 and J is TRBJ1-5, with TRBD1 identical over 7 bases. V lost 5 bases, J lost 0 bases, and 13 bases stayed unmatched. This CDR3 region has 18 residues. Germline loops: CDR1 LNHDA, CDR2 SQIVND (reference sequence). The CDR3 is CASSLLTGSEHSNQPQHF. Here the CDR3 DNA reads TGTGCCAGTAGTCTTTTGACAGGGTCCGAACATAGCAATCAGCCCCAGCATTTT.

The gene calls are TRBV7-2 and TRBJ1-6, with D perhaps matching TRBD1 (6 bases). Germline V lookup: CDR1 SGHTA, CDR2 FQGNSA. Trimming left V 3 bases short and J 7 bases short, with 16 bases between. The CDR3 totals 16 residues. Written as DNA, the CDR3 is TGTGCCAGCAGCTTCGGTGTTTGGACAGAGAATTCACCCCTCCACTTT. Its protein is CASSFGVWTENSPLHF. The whole variable domain, filled in from reference TRBV7-2 and TRBJ1-6, reads GAGVSQSPSNKVTEKGKDVELRCDPISGHTALYWYRQSLGQGLEFLIYFQGNSAPDKSGLPSDRFSAERTGGSVSTLTIQRTQQEDSAVYLCASSFGVWTENSPLHFGNGTRLTVT.

V gene TRBV4-1 combines with J gene TRBJ2-3; 8 nucleotides agree with TRBD2. V dropped 4 bases and J dropped 2; count of bases not matched to a gene: 11. Germline V lookup: CDR1 MGHRA, CDR2 YSYEKL. The CDR3 is 17 amino acids. The CDR3 sequence is CASSPGLATGPTDTQYF. The CDR3 DNA is TGCGCCAGCAGCCCCGGACTAGCAACGGGCCCCACAGATACGCAGTATTTT.

The J gene is TRBJ1-2, the V gene TRBV19, with TRBD1 as a possible D gene (6 bases). The CDR3 has 13 residues. Germline lookup yields CDR1 LNHDA and CDR2 SQIVND (reference sequence). Trimming left V 5 bases short and J 5 bases short, with 12 bases between. DNA of the CDR3: TGTGCCAGTAGTGCAACAGGGATTTATGGCTACACCTTC. Protein: CASSATGIYGYTF.

This chain uses TRBV3-1 (or the pseudogene TRBV3-2) with TRBJ2-5, with 8 bases matching TRBD2. Germline V gene data show CDR1 as LGHDT and CDR2 as YNNKEL (reference sequence). J was trimmed by 0 bases and V by 4 bases; bases with no gene match: 10. The CDR3 length is 17 residues. The CDR3 region is CASSPRGGGMYQETQYF. The CDR3 coding sequence is TGTGCCAGCAGCCCACGGGGGGGCGGGATGTACCAAGAGACCCAGTACTTC.

V is TRBV19 and J is TRBJ2-4; 9 bases agree with TRBD1. The junction had 5 bases not matched to a gene; V was cut back by 5 bases and J by 0 bases. CDR1 is LNHDA and CDR2 is SQIVND in the germline V gene (reference sequence). This CDR3 comprises 16 residues. The CDR3 reads CASSPGQGRAKNIQYF. The CDR3 DNA follows: TGTGCCAGTAGTCCAGGACAGGGGAGAGCCAAAAACATTCAGTACTTC.

The CDR3 spells CASSIGEEVTPYQPQHF. As DNA, the CDR3 is TGTGCCAGTAGTATCGGGGAAGAGGTCACACCTTATCAGCCCCAGCATTTT. V and J are TRBV19 and TRBJ1-5; D is uncertain. There are 17 residues in the CDR3. The V gene's germline CDR1 is LNHDA and CDR2 SQIVND (reference sequence). V was pared by 3 bases and J by 5 bases, with 20 bases between.

The CDR3 loop is CASSQVRGRLQGNEQFF. CDR3 coding DNA: TGCGCCAGCAGCCAAGTACGTGGCAGGCTCCAGGGGAATGAGCAGTTCTTC. This chain joins TRBV4-1 and TRBJ2-1; perhaps TRBD1 as D (6 bases). Germline CDR1 MGHRA, CDR2 YSYEKL. V was cut by 1 base and J by 7 bases, with 20 bases left in between. This CDR3 is built from 17 residues.

This clone was observed once. The chain is built from TRBV2 and TRBJ1-2; a weak D match, TRBD1 (5 bases). In germline, CDR1 is SNHLY, CDR2 FYNNEI. The CDR3 loop spans 12 amino acids. Deletions cut 4 bases from V and 2 bases from J, with 5 bases between. As DNA, the CDR3 is TGTGCCAGCAGTGCAGGGAACTATGGCTACACCTTC. Amino acid sequence: CASSAGNYGYTF.

The chain uses TRBV2 and TRBJ2-6; TRBD1 aligns across 8 bases. CDR1 and CDR2 (germline): SNHLY, FYNNEI. This CDR3 comprises 20 residues. V was clipped by 5 bases and J by 0 bases; unmatched bases: 15. The CDR3: CASSKKTGDYESSGANVLTF. The CDR3 DNA reads TGTGCCAGCAGTAAAAAGACAGGGGATTACGAGAGCTCTGGGGCCAACGTCCTGACTTTC.

This clone has just a few counts. DNA of the CDR3: TGTGCCAGCAGCGCGGGCGAGGGGGCCCCCTATAATTCACCCCTCCACTTT. It yields the protein CASSAGEGAPYNSPLHF. The chain employs TRBV9 and TRBJ1-6, with 7 bases fitting TRBD1. The germline gives CDR1 SGDLS, CDR2 YYNGEE. The CDR3 loop spans 17 amino acids. The trim removed 3 bases at V and 2 bases at J, leaving 8 bases unmatched.

This clone was seen a handful of times. The V and J genes are TRBV11-1 and TRBJ1-6; a possible D gene is TRBD1 (5 bases). The germline V gene has CDR1 SGHAT and CDR2 FQDESV (reference sequence). The V and J ends lost 5 bases and 12 bases respectively, with 11 bases between them. This CDR3 comprises 12 residues. DNA of the CDR3: TGTGCCAGCAGCCGACCGGGGGGACCCCTCCACTTT. Its protein is CASSRPGGPLHF.

CDR3 bases: TGTGCCAGTAGTATCCGGGACAGGGACACCGGGGAGCTGTTTTTT. Amino acid sequence: CASSIRDRDTGELFF. This chain links TRBV19 with TRBJ2-2; 9 nucleotides line up with TRBD1. Germline CDR1 LNHDA, CDR2 SQIVND (reference sequence). V was clipped by 3 bases and J by 3 bases; unmatched bases: 2. The CDR3 length is 15 residues.

The chain's CDR3 is CASSPQTAGEQYV. CDR3 sequence (DNA): TGTGCCAGCTCACCACAAACAGCGGGGGAGCAGTACGTC. The chain joins TRBV18 to TRBJ2-7; 7 positions match TRBD2. V lost 1 base to trimming and J lost 7 bases; unmatched junction nucleotides: 4. Germline values: CDR1 KGHSH, CDR2 LQKENI. The CDR3 loop spans 13 amino acids.

The chain recombines TRBV12-2 with TRBJ1-1; TRBD1 is the table's D call and was not checked against the DNA. TRBV12-2 is a pseudogene. The CDR3 contains 19 residues. CDR3 in DNA: TGTGCAAGTCGCTTAGGTCATGTGACAGGGGCCCAACAGAACACTGAAGCTTTCTTT. Its protein is CASRLGHVTGAQQNTEAFF.

The J gene is TRBJ2-7, the V gene TRBV6-5; 14 positions match TRBD2. CDR1 and CDR2 from the germline V gene are MNHEY and SVGAGI. The trim removed 9 bases at V and 7 bases at J, leaving 8 bases unmatched. The CDR3 length is 14 residues. CDR3 nucleotide sequence: TGTGCCAGTCTAGGACTAGCGGGAGGTGGGGAGCAGTACGTC. This codes for CASLGLAGGGEQYV.

V usage is TRBV4-2 and J usage is TRBJ2-1; the match to TRBD2 covers 7 bases. CDR1 is LGHNA, CDR2 YNFKEQ, per germline. Trimming took 1 base from V and 5 from J; bases not matched to a gene: 8. CDR3 length: 16 residues. CDR3 region: CASSQGSGRHHNEQFF. The CDR3 DNA reads as TGTGCCAGCAGCCAAGGGTCCGGGAGGCACCACAATGAGCAGTTCTTC.

V is TRBV2 and J is TRBJ1-2, with 8 nucleotides matching TRBD1. The germline gives CDR1 SNHLY, CDR2 FYNNEI. Germline trimming cut 6 bases from V and 0 bases from J; bases unmatched to any gene: 6. This CDR3 has 15 amino acids. CDR3 nucleotide sequence: TGTGCCAGCAGGTTGACAGGGGATTCTAACTATGGCTACACCTTC. It specifies CASRLTGDSNYGYTF.

V and J are TRBV29-1 and TRBJ2-1; D gene unclear. V lost 5 bases to trimming and J lost 3 bases, with 14 bases between them. Per germline, CDR1 SQVTM and CDR2 ANQGSEA. There are 14 residues in the CDR3. The CDR3 nucleotides read TGCAGCGTTAGTAGCTGGCCGGGCTACAATGAGCAGTTCTTC. This sequence encodes CSVSSWPGYNEQFF.

The chain carries TRBV14 and TRBJ1-2; no clear D. Germline V gene data show CDR1 as SGHDN and CDR2 as FVKESK. This CDR3 region has 12 residues. Between the trimmed V and J ends, which lost 1 base and 7 bases, there was a span of 7 bases. The CDR3 DNA reads as TGTGCCAGCAGCCAAGTTCACAGTGGCTACACCTTC. Translation: CASSQVHSGYTF.

The gene calls are TRBV5-6 and TRBJ2-2; 9 bases match TRBD1. V lost 7 bases, J lost 3 bases, and 4 bases stayed unmatched. Germline-derived CDR1 and CDR2 are SGHDT and YYEEEE. There are 14 residues in the CDR3. CDR3 sequence reads: CASAGQGDTGELFF. CDR3 nucleotides: TGTGCCAGCGCGGGACAGGGTGACACCGGGGAGCTGTTTTTT. Together with reference TRBV5-6 and TRBJ2-2, the CDR3 gives the full variable domain: DAGVTQSPTHLIKTRGQQVTLRCSPKSGHDTVSWYQQALGQGPQFIFQYYEEEERQRGNFPDRFSGHQFPNYSSELNVNALLLGDSALYLCASAGQGDTGELFFGEGSRLTVL.

In this sample, this clone turned up many times. V and J are TRBV10-2 and TRBJ2-1, with 10 bases identical to TRBD2. J gave up 10 bases and V 3 bases, and 9 bases lay outside the gene matches. Germline values: CDR1 WSHSY, CDR2 SAAADI. The CDR3 is 15 amino acids. CDR3 region: CASSDNWGLAREQFF. Here the CDR3 DNA reads TGCGCCAGCAGTGACAATTGGGGACTAGCGCGGGAGCAGTTCTTC.

The chain links TRBV5-4 to TRBJ1-2; 10 bases line up with TRBD1. CDR3 length equals 17 residues. Germline CDR1 reads SGHNT; CDR2 reads YYREEE (reference sequence). Unmatched junction bases numbered 16, after V lost 5 bases and J lost 6 bases. The CDR3 DNA sequence: TGTGCCAGCAGGTACTTTCCCCTGCGGACAGGGGGAGATGGCTACACCTTC. This sequence encodes CASRYFPLRTGGDGYTF.

The rearrangement links TRBV28 to TRBJ1-5; unclear D gene. V was clipped by 5 bases and J by 0 bases, with 14 bases between them. This CDR3 is 16 amino acids long. CDR1 and CDR2 (germline): MDHEN, SYDVKM. The CDR3 DNA reads as TGTGCCAGCAGTCCCGGCAGGCCCCATAGCAATCAGCCCCAGCATTTT. The encoded protein is CASSPGRPHSNQPQHF.

The gene calls are TRBV5-1 and TRBJ1-2, with unresolved D. This CDR3 has 12 residues. Trimming cost V 3 bases and J 8 bases, with 11 bases left between them. Germline CDR1 reads SGHRS; CDR2 reads YFSETQ. CDR3: CASSSLLEGYTF. DNA for the CDR3: TGCGCCAGCAGCTCCCTCCTCGAGGGCTACACCTTC.